The text below deals with one T cell receptor (beta chain). Since a much larger clone is just one base distant, this may be a read error. This entry comes from a study of tumor-infiltrating lymphocytes in primary liver carcinoma. About the study: Stage T1-T3 N0M0 tumors spanned roughly 4.2 to 11 cm.

Germline V gene sequence: CDR1 MGHRA, CDR2 YSYEKL. This CDR3 comprises 14 residues. With around 520 ng total RNA as template and a constant-region primer, TCR beta cDNA was made. Library construction for TCR beta comprised three nested multiplex PCR rounds performed with slightly modified ARM-PCR. PCR rounds one and two used TRBV1-TRBV30 forward primers with a C-beta reverse primer for around 11 cycles each. MiXCR, run by TCRdb on the multiplex PCR reads, gives a single entry per CDR3 protein. The repertoire has about 320,000 distinct CDR3 sequences, almost 60% of them found once; the top ten carry about a sixth. Unsorted whole blood supplied the RNA, and germline DNA was extracted too.

V usage is TRBV4-1 and J usage is TRBJ2-5; D may be TRBD1 (5 bases). This sequence was found in a young woman with primary liver carcinoma and hepatitis B virus infection. The specimen sequenced was peripheral blood. CDR3 DNA sequence: TGCGCCAGCAGCCAAAGACAGTTTCAAGAGACCCACTACTTC. It codes for CASSQRQFQETHYF.